This T cell receptor beta chain originates from a study of cytomegalovirus exposure and HLA in healthy donors. Looking at the study overall: The same platform was used for the 100 to 150 validation repertoires and the roughly 700 first-cohort repertoires, a later analysis reported. The study, taken as a whole, reports: TCR beta chains numbering some 160 were designated cytomegalovirus-associated. Reports credit the classifier with highly specific, highly sensitive diagnosis of cytomegalovirus status.

Worth noting for this clone: Antigen unknown.

The donors formed part of the 120-subject validation cohort, distinct from the 666-subject first cohort. The data were produced by immunoSEQ multiplex PCR, yet TCRdb's version contains in-frame clones alone and is incomplete. Of about 180,000 clones listed, 85% are singletons. Trimming took 6 bases from V and 3 from J, leaving 15 bases between them. Germline CDR1 is SGHTA and CDR2 is FQGTGA. This CDR3 has 15 residues. This chain connects TRBV7-3 to TRBJ2-1; the D gene is possibly TRBD1 (5 bases). The source material was PBMCs. This sequence was found in a man aged 18-30 years in good health and CMV-seropositive. The CDR3 bases are TGTGCCAGCAGTACCACAGGATCCTTCTACAATGAGCAGTTCTTC. It translates to CASSTTGSFYNEQFF.